A selection of T cell receptor beta chains follows, all from one sample in a study of long-term antiretroviral therapy in people with HIV. Some clones are missing from TCRdb's copy, which holds only in-frame ones; the method was immunoSEQ multiplex PCR. Here the sample spans 20,000 or so clones, 79% being singletons. The sequencing here drew on unsorted PBMCs, taken at the start of antiretroviral therapy, before treatment. These receptors were obtained from a man aged 18-30 years with HIV. Each CDR3 is given with its conserved first and last residue. A D gene is named only where the DNA matches it firmly. Part of the rows lack a size; the others show once, few, many or a class for expanded clones.

cdr3_aa: CASSLINRQSTDTQYF
cdr3_nt: TGTGCCAGCAGCTTGATTAACAGGCAGAGCACAGATACGCAGTATTTT
d_call: NA
j_call: TRBJ2-3
clone_size: NA
v_call: TRBV5-4

cdr3_aa: CSARLAGEQYF
cdr3_nt: TGCAGTGCTAGACTAGCGGGGGAGCAGTACTTC
d_call: TRBD2
j_call: TRBJ2-7
clone_size: NA
v_call: TRBV20-1

cdr3_aa: CASSHRQEISTGELFF
cdr3_nt: TGTGCCAGCAGCCACCGACAGGAGATTAGTACCGGGGAGCTGTTTTTT
d_call: NA
j_call: TRBJ2-2
clone_size: few
v_call: TRBV14

cdr3_aa: CASSSILLAGVDIQYF
cdr3_nt: TGTGCCAGCAGTTCAATTTTACTAGCGGGAGTGGACATTCAGTACTTC
d_call: TRBD2
j_call: TRBJ2-4
clone_size: NA
v_call: TRBV7-2

cdr3_aa: CASSLPGGLGQGGNQPQHF
cdr3_nt: TGTGCCAGCAGTTTACCGGGCGGCCTGGGGCAGGGCGGGAATCAGCCCCAGCATTTT
d_call: NA
j_call: TRBJ1-5
clone_size: NA
v_call: TRBV28

cdr3_aa: CASSVEAYTEAFF
cdr3_nt: TGTGCCAGCAGCGTAGAGGCCTACACTGAAGCTTTCTTT
d_call: NA
j_call: TRBJ1-1
clone_size: once
v_call: TRBV9

cdr3_aa: CASSPYPQWGHSYEQYF
cdr3_nt: TGTGCCAGCAGCCCATACCCTCAGTGGGGGCACTCCTACGAGCAGTACTTC
d_call: NA
j_call: TRBJ2-7
clone_size: few
v_call: TRBV5-6

cdr3_aa: CASSLVGSSNEKLFF
cdr3_nt: TGTGCCAGCAGCTTAGTTGGGTCATCGAATGAAAAACTGTTTTTT
d_call: NA
j_call: TRBJ1-4
clone_size: NA
v_call: TRBV7-8

cdr3_aa: CASREGGIGGYTF
cdr3_nt: TGTGCCAGCAGGGAGGGGGGGATTGGTGGCTACACCTTC
d_call: NA
j_call: TRBJ1-2
clone_size: NA
v_call: TRBV6-5

cdr3_aa: CASSLLGLAPSYEQYF
cdr3_nt: TGTGCCAGCAGTTTACTGGGACTAGCGCCGTCCTACGAGCAGTACTTC
d_call: TRBD2
j_call: TRBJ2-7
clone_size: NA
v_call: TRBV28

cdr3_aa: CASSASRATNEQFF
cdr3_nt: TGTGCCAGCAGTGCTAGTAGGGCCACCAATGAGCAGTTCTTC
d_call: NA
j_call: TRBJ2-1
clone_size: NA
v_call: TRBV6-5

cdr3_aa: CAVTPAGPYNEQFF
cdr3_nt: TGTGCCGTTACGCCCGCGGGGCCCTACAATGAGCAGTTCTTC
d_call: NA
j_call: TRBJ2-1
clone_size: few
v_call: TRBV19

cdr3_aa: CASSLSTNYEQYF
cdr3_nt: TGTGCCAGCAGTTTATCCACTAACTACGAGCAGTACTTC
d_call: NA
j_call: TRBJ2-7
clone_size: NA
v_call: TRBV27

cdr3_aa: CASSYRDPQETQYF
cdr3_nt: TGTGCCAGCAGTTACAGAGATCCCCAAGAGACCCAGTACTTC
d_call: NA
j_call: TRBJ2-5
clone_size: NA
v_call: TRBV6-5

cdr3_aa: CASSGVDRGQVEQYF
cdr3_nt: TGTGCCAGCAGCGGGGTGGACAGGGGGCAGGTCGAGCAGTACTTC
d_call: TRBD1
j_call: TRBJ2-7
clone_size: NA
v_call: TRBV5-6

cdr3_aa: CASSFRLQGGDSNQPQHF
cdr3_nt: TGTGCCAGCAGTTTTCGTTTGCAGGGAGGGGATAGCAATCAGCCCCAGCATTTT
d_call: NA
j_call: TRBJ1-5
clone_size: NA
v_call: TRBV28

cdr3_aa: CASSIVSQPQHF
cdr3_nt: TGTGCCAGCAGTATAGTAAGTCAGCCCCAGCATTTT
d_call: NA
j_call: TRBJ1-5
clone_size: NA
v_call: TRBV28

cdr3_aa: CASSPGQTGTGNTIYF
cdr3_nt: TGTGCCAGCTCACCAGGACAAACAGGGACTGGAAACACCATATATTTT
d_call: NA
j_call: TRBJ1-3
clone_size: NA
v_call: TRBV18

cdr3_aa: CASSPLISDEQYF
cdr3_nt: TGTGCCAGCTCACCCCTGATATCCGACGAGCAGTACTTC
d_call: NA
j_call: TRBJ2-7
clone_size: NA
v_call: TRBV18

cdr3_aa: CASTYRGANTGELFF
cdr3_nt: TGTGCCAGCACCTACAGGGGTGCGAACACCGGGGAGCTGTTTTTT
d_call: TRBD1
j_call: TRBJ2-2
clone_size: NA
v_call: TRBV28

cdr3_aa: CASSPWGGEQYF
cdr3_nt: TGTGCCAGCAGCCCCTGGGGTGGCGAGCAGTACTTC
d_call: NA
j_call: TRBJ2-7
clone_size: NA
v_call: TRBV4-2

cdr3_aa: CASSLSRGNNEQFF
cdr3_nt: TGCGCCAGCAGCCTGTCGCGCGGAAACAATGAGCAGTTCTTC
d_call: NA
j_call: TRBJ2-1
clone_size: NA
v_call: TRBV5-1

cdr3_aa: CASSRGNSGNTIYF
cdr3_nt: TGTGCCAGCAGCCGCGGAAACTCTGGAAACACCATATATTTT
d_call: NA
j_call: TRBJ1-3
clone_size: NA
v_call: TRBV7-9

cdr3_aa: CASSRGVQGNSEQYF
cdr3_nt: TGTGCCAGCAGCCGAGGGGTACAGGGGAACTCCGAGCAGTACTTC
d_call: TRBD1
j_call: TRBJ2-7
clone_size: NA
v_call: TRBV5-4

cdr3_aa: CASSFSGVDEQYF
cdr3_nt: TGTGCCAGCAGCTTTTCAGGGGTCGACGAGCAGTACTTC
d_call: NA
j_call: TRBJ2-7
clone_size: NA
v_call: TRBV7-9

cdr3_aa: CASSPPVSNTEAFF
cdr3_nt: TGTGCCAGCTCACCACCCGTCTCAAACACTGAAGCTTTCTTT
d_call: NA
j_call: TRBJ1-1
clone_size: NA
v_call: TRBV18

cdr3_aa: CASSSQGAPNEKLFF
cdr3_nt: TGTGCCAGCAGCTCCCAGGGGGCCCCTAATGAAAAACTGTTTTTT
d_call: TRBD1
j_call: TRBJ1-4
clone_size: NA
v_call: TRBV11-2

cdr3_aa: CASSWGQTTYNEQFF
cdr3_nt: TGTGCCAGTAGTTGGGGACAGACAACCTACAATGAGCAGTTCTTC
d_call: TRBD1
j_call: TRBJ2-1
clone_size: NA
v_call: TRBV19

cdr3_aa: CASSYSENIQYF
cdr3_nt: TGTGCCAGCAGTTACTCTGAGAACATTCAGTACTTC
d_call: NA
j_call: TRBJ2-4
clone_size: NA
v_call: TRBV28

cdr3_aa: CAISELGPGEREKLFF
cdr3_nt: TGTGCCATCAGTGAGTTAGGGCCGGGCGAAAGGGAAAAACTGTTTTTT
d_call: NA
j_call: TRBJ1-4
clone_size: NA
v_call: TRBV10-3

cdr3_aa: CASSPRTETEAFF
cdr3_nt: TGTGCCAGCTCACCACGAACAGAGACTGAAGCTTTCTTT
d_call: NA
j_call: TRBJ1-1
clone_size: NA
v_call: TRBV18

cdr3_aa: CASSKLAGGNEQFF
cdr3_nt: TGTGCCAGTAGTAAACTAGCGGGAGGGAATGAGCAGTTCTTC
d_call: TRBD2
j_call: TRBJ2-1
clone_size: few
v_call: TRBV19

cdr3_aa: CAISTSGTGYNEQFF
cdr3_nt: TGTGCCATCAGTACCTCCGGGACAGGTTACAATGAGCAGTTCTTC
d_call: TRBD1
j_call: TRBJ2-1
clone_size: NA
v_call: TRBV10-3

cdr3_aa: CASSLTSGLTYNEQFF
cdr3_nt: TGTGCCAGCAGCTTAACCTCGGGACTGACATACAATGAGCAGTTCTTC
d_call: NA
j_call: TRBJ2-1
clone_size: once
v_call: TRBV11-3

cdr3_aa: CASGEDSLYEKLFF
cdr3_nt: TGTGCCAGTGGGGAGGACAGTCTTTATGAAAAACTGTTTTTT
d_call: NA
j_call: TRBJ1-4
clone_size: NA
v_call: TRBV19

cdr3_aa: CASSLKGGHSGNTIYF
cdr3_nt: TGTGCCAGCAGTCTCAAGGGGGGGCATTCTGGAAACACCATATATTTT
d_call: NA
j_call: TRBJ1-3
clone_size: NA
v_call: TRBV2

cdr3_aa: CASSQEAFRETQYF
cdr3_nt: TGCGCCAGCAGCCAAGAAGCGTTTCGAGAGACCCAGTACTTC
d_call: NA
j_call: TRBJ2-5
clone_size: NA
v_call: TRBV4-3

cdr3_aa: CASSQDYAGLGGQYEQFF
cdr3_nt: TGTGCCAGCAGCCAAGATTATGCGGGACTAGGCGGCCAGTATGAGCAGTTCTTC
d_call: TRBD2
j_call: TRBJ2-1
clone_size: NA
v_call: TRBV4-2

cdr3_aa: CASSQDGGRVNEQFF
cdr3_nt: TGTGCCAGCAGCCAAGACGGGGGTAGGGTAAATGAGCAGTTCTTC
d_call: NA
j_call: TRBJ2-1
clone_size: once
v_call: TRBV14

cdr3_aa: CASSQPGVNEKLFF
cdr3_nt: TGTGCCAGCAGCCAACCCGGGGTCAATGAAAAACTGTTTTTT
d_call: NA
j_call: TRBJ1-4
clone_size: few
v_call: TRBV4-2

cdr3_aa: CASSLFTYNEQFF
cdr3_nt: TGTGCCAGCAGTTTATTTACCTACAATGAGCAGTTCTTC
d_call: NA
j_call: TRBJ2-1
clone_size: NA
v_call: TRBV27

cdr3_aa: CASSQDSGFGYGYTF
cdr3_nt: TGTGCCAGCAGCCAAGATTCAGGGTTCGGGTATGGCTACACCTTC
d_call: NA
j_call: TRBJ1-2
clone_size: NA
v_call: TRBV14

cdr3_aa: CASAAGLYTEAFF
cdr3_nt: TGTGCCAGCGCTGCAGGGTTATACACTGAAGCTTTCTTT
d_call: NA
j_call: TRBJ1-1
clone_size: once
v_call: TRBV9

cdr3_aa: CASSTSGQDAYNEQFF
cdr3_nt: TGTGCCAGCAGCACATCGGGACAGGATGCCTACAATGAGCAGTTCTTC
d_call: TRBD1
j_call: TRBJ2-1
clone_size: NA
v_call: TRBV9

cdr3_aa: CASSLTGGEQFF
cdr3_nt: TGTGCCAGCAGCTTAACAGGGGGAGAGCAGTTCTTC
d_call: TRBD1
j_call: TRBJ2-1
clone_size: NA
v_call: TRBV5-4

cdr3_aa: CASSLGPRGGELFF
cdr3_nt: TGTGCCAGCAGTCTCGGGCCCCGGGGAGGGGAGCTGTTTTTT
d_call: NA
j_call: TRBJ2-2
clone_size: NA
v_call: TRBV28

cdr3_aa: CASRLREGTEAFF
cdr3_nt: TGTGCCAGCAGACTCCGGGAAGGTACTGAAGCTTTCTTT
d_call: NA
j_call: TRBJ1-1
clone_size: NA
v_call: TRBV6-5

cdr3_aa: CASSQSTGPTDTQYF
cdr3_nt: TGCGCCAGCAGTCAATCAACAGGCCCCACAGATACGCAGTATTTT
d_call: NA
j_call: TRBJ2-3
clone_size: NA
v_call: TRBV23-1

cdr3_aa: CASSLEAGIGTEAFF
cdr3_nt: TGCGCCAGCAGCTTGGAAGCGGGTATTGGCACTGAAGCTTTCTTT
d_call: NA
j_call: TRBJ1-1
clone_size: NA
v_call: TRBV5-1

cdr3_aa: CASSLHLGGHTGELFF
cdr3_nt: TGTGCCAGCAGCTTGCATCTCGGGGGTCACACCGGGGAGCTGTTTTTT
d_call: NA
j_call: TRBJ2-2
clone_size: NA
v_call: TRBV5-4